Reported below is one TCR beta chain. Its antigen remains unknown. This record belongs to a study of blood T cells in healthy people across ages. Broader study findings: Versus aged donors, long-lived donors had higher diversity and more naive CD4+ cells. A strong correlation between TCR beta diversity and naive T cell percentage was seen. With age, beta diversity per million T cells declined roughly linearly, significantly by 30 to 40.

The second PCR ran about 7 to 12 cycles with a sample-barcoded 5' primer and J-beta primers. Every cDNA was tagged by a template-switch adaptor with 12 random nucleotides. TCRdb ran MiXCR on the 5' RACE reads and lists one entry per CDR3 protein. The profile shows 450,000 to 700,000 distinct CDR3 sequences, approximately 30% of them singletons. Germline CDR1 and CDR2: ENHRY and SYGVKD. V lost 2 bases and J 3 bases, leaving 7 bases between the germline ends. This CDR3 has 13 residues. The chain couples TRBV10-3 to TRBJ2-5; D not certain. This clonotype was sampled from a woman between 65 and 79 years old in good health. The sequencing sample was made of blood. The CDR3 DNA follows: TGTGCCATCAGTGAGCGTCAGGAAGAGACCCAGTACTTC. It encodes CAISERQEETQYF.